These T cell receptor beta chains were read from a single sample in a study of a mutant IDH1 vaccine in newly diagnosed glioma. The method was immunoSEQ multiplex PCR; TCRdb's version includes in-frame clones alone and lacks a portion of them. Among roughly 60,000 clones listed, 80% were seen once. These TCRs' antigens remain unknown. Sequencing was performed on PBMCs, taken from a glioma patient whose treatment included an IDH1 peptide vaccine. Receptors originate from a man aged 35 to 55 with glioma. The CDR3 runs from the conserved cysteine through the conserved F or W. D genes are given only for firm matches. Size is omitted from some rows. Given values are once, few, many or a class for expanded clones.

D gene: -
V gene: TRBV7-9
J gene: TRBJ2-7
clone size: -
CDR3 protein: CAGASDVDGAEQYF
CDR3 DNA: TGTGCCGGCGCCTCGGACGTCGACGGCGCCGAGCAGTACTTC

D gene: TRBD1
V gene: TRBV30
J gene: TRBJ2-7
clone size: -
CDR3 protein: CAWNPDRGYEQYF
CDR3 DNA: TGTGCCTGGAATCCGGACAGGGGCTACGAGCAGTACTTC

D gene: TRBD1
V gene: TRBV14
J gene: TRBJ1-1
clone size: -
CDR3 protein: CASRGGQGAFF
CDR3 DNA: TGTGCCAGCAGAGGGGGACAGGGGGCTTTCTTT

D gene: TRBD1
V gene: TRBV6-5
J gene: TRBJ2-1
clone size: -
CDR3 protein: CASSYNPGGPNEQFF
CDR3 DNA: TGTGCCAGCAGTTATAATCCAGGGGGCCCCAATGAGCAGTTCTTC

D gene: -
V gene: TRBV4-1
J gene: TRBJ2-7
clone size: -
CDR3 protein: CASSQDLRGDEQYF
CDR3 DNA: TGCGCCAGCAGCCAAGATTTAAGAGGGGACGAGCAGTACTTC

D gene: -
V gene: TRBV6-5
J gene: TRBJ2-7
clone size: -
CDR3 protein: CASSYGGNSYEQYF
CDR3 DNA: TGTGCCAGCAGTTACGGGGGGAACTCCTACGAGCAGTACTTC

D gene: TRBD1
V gene: TRBV4-2
J gene: TRBJ1-6
clone size: -
CDR3 protein: CASSHTGGNHNSPLHF
CDR3 DNA: TGTGCCAGCAGCCATACAGGGGGGAATCATAATTCACCCCTCCACTTT

D gene: -
V gene: TRBV7-3
J gene: TRBJ2-7
clone size: -
CDR3 protein: CASSRDGYEQYF
CDR3 DNA: TGTGCCAGCAGCCGGGACGGATACGAGCAGTACTTC

D gene: TRBD1
V gene: TRBV27
J gene: TRBJ1-1
clone size: -
CDR3 protein: CASSLYDRGLEAFF
CDR3 DNA: TGTGCCAGCAGTTTGTACGACAGGGGTCTTGAAGCTTTCTTT

D gene: -
V gene: TRBV5-4
J gene: TRBJ2-5
clone size: -
CDR3 protein: CASSLEHGTQYF
CDR3 DNA: TGTGCCAGCAGCTTGGAACACGGGACCCAGTACTTC

D gene: -
V gene: TRBV27
J gene: TRBJ2-6
clone size: -
CDR3 protein: CASSAQGSGANVLTF
CDR3 DNA: TGTGCCAGCAGTGCCCAGGGGTCTGGGGCCAACGTCCTGACTTTC

D gene: -
V gene: TRBV4-1
J gene: TRBJ1-4
clone size: -
CDR3 protein: CASSLWNNEKLFF
CDR3 DNA: TGCGCCAGCAGCCTTTGGAATAATGAAAAACTGTTTTTT

D gene: -
V gene: TRBV7-9
J gene: TRBJ2-1
clone size: -
CDR3 protein: CAGGLSEQFF
CDR3 DNA: TGTGCCGGTGGTTTGAGTGAGCAGTTCTTC

D gene: -
V gene: TRBV5-8
J gene: TRBJ1-6
clone size: -
CDR3 protein: CASSWGTYNSPLHF
CDR3 DNA: TGTGCCAGCAGCTGGGGGACCTATAATTCACCCCTCCACTTT

D gene: TRBD1
V gene: TRBV6-5
J gene: TRBJ1-2
clone size: once
CDR3 protein: CASSYSGRGVYGYTF
CDR3 DNA: TGTGCCAGCAGTTACTCTGGCAGGGGGGTCTATGGCTACACCTTC

D gene: TRBD2
V gene: TRBV7-8
J gene: TRBJ2-1
clone size: -
CDR3 protein: CASSNRLAGDEQFF
CDR3 DNA: TGTGCCAGCAGCAACAGGTTAGCGGGGGATGAGCAGTTCTTC

D gene: -
V gene: TRBV25-1
J gene: TRBJ2-7
clone size: once
CDR3 protein: CASGQNYEQYF
CDR3 DNA: TGTGCCAGCGGACAAAACTACGAGCAGTACTTC

D gene: -
V gene: TRBV25-1
J gene: TRBJ1-2
clone size: -
CDR3 protein: CASSSHQNYGYTF
CDR3 DNA: TGTGCCAGCAGTTCTCATCAGAACTATGGCTACACCTTC

D gene: TRBD2
V gene: TRBV5-6
J gene: TRBJ2-3
clone size: few
CDR3 protein: CASSLDPAWRGGADTQYF
CDR3 DNA: TGTGCCAGCAGCTTAGACCCCGCCTGGCGGGGGGGCGCAGATACGCAGTATTTT

D gene: -
V gene: TRBV2
J gene: TRBJ2-1
clone size: -
CDR3 protein: CASRIAAYNEQFF
CDR3 DNA: TGTGCCAGTAGGATAGCGGCTTACAATGAGCAGTTCTTC